This entry features one TCR beta chain sequence. The data were taken from a study of blood T cell repertoires in COVID-19. The V end was cut by 4 bases, the J end by 5 bases, with 11 bases between. There are 13 residues in the CDR3. The germline gives CDR1 SNHLY, CDR2 FYNNEI. Assay used: immunoSEQ multiplex PCR; TCRdb lists only in-frame clones, some missing. This table has under 250,000 clones, around nine tenths appearing once. The clonotype was recovered from a woman aged 60-75 years who had recovered from COVID-19. The rearrangement links TRBV2 to TRBJ1-1; D is perhaps TRBD1 (5 bases). What was sequenced was peripheral blood. CDR3 nucleotides: TGTGCCAGCAGTGTTCAGGGTGGTACTGAAGCTTTCTTT. As protein: CASSVQGGTEAFF. Full variable domain (remainder filled in from reference TRBV2 and TRBJ1-1): EPEVTQTPSHQVTQMGQEVILRCVPISNHLYFYWYRQILGQKVEFLVSFYNNEISEKSEIFDDQFSVERPDGSNFTLKIRSTKLEDSAMYFCASSVQGGTEAFFGQGTRLTVV.